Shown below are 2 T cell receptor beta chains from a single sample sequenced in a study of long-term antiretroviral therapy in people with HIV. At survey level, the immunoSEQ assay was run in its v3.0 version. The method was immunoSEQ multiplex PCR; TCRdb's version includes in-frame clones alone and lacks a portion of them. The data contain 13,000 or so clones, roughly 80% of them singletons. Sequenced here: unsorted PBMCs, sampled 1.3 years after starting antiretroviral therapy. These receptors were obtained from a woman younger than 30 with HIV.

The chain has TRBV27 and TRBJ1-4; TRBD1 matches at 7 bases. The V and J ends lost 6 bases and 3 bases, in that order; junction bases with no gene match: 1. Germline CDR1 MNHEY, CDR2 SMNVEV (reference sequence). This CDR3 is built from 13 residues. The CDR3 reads CASRQGANEKLFF. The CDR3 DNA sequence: TGTGCCAGCAGGCAGGGGGCTAATGAAAAACTGTTTTTT.

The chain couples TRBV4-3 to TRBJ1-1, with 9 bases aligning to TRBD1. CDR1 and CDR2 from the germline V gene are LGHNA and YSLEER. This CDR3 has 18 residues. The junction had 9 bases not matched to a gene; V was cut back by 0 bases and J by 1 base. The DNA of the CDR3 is TGCGCCAGCAGCCAAGATCGTGCCTGGGGACAGGGGAACACTGAAGCTTTCTTT. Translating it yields CASSQDRAWGQGNTEAFF.